Presented here are 13 T cell receptor beta chains from one specimen sequenced in a study of T cells in Graves' hyperthyroidism and ophthalmopathy. Amplification targeted TCR beta CDR3 regions from RNA transcripts. A first-round RT-PCR of the TCR CDR3 used the HTBI primer set. TCRdb analysed the multiplex PCR reads with MiXCR anew, one entry per CDR3 protein. The repertoire has hundreds of thousands of distinct CDR3 sequences, roughly 15% of them found once; the top ten carry around 4.1%. The source material was blood. Source of these receptors: a woman in her thirties or forties with Graves' ophthalmopathy.

This clonotype was seen ten or more times. The rearrangement uses TRBV20-1 and TRBJ1-2; D not certain. Trimming took off 2 bases at V and 3 bases at J, with 10 bases between the two ends. The CDR3 contains 13 residues. Germline V gene sequence: CDR1 DFQATT, CDR2 SNEGSKA (reference sequence). The CDR3 region is CSARITDYYGYTF. DNA for the CDR3: TGCAGTGCTAGAATCACCGATTACTATGGCTACACCTTC.

There are many counts of this clonotype. The chain employs TRBV20-1 and TRBJ2-2; 10 nucleotides align to TRBD2. This CDR3 has 16 residues. The V and J ends lost 0 bases and 1 base, in that order; junction bases with no gene match: 2. In germline, CDR1 is DFQATT, CDR2 SNEGSKA (reference sequence). CDR3 protein: CSARELAGGNTGELFF. The DNA of the CDR3 is TGCAGTGCTAGAGAGTTAGCGGGAGGGAACACCGGGGAGCTGTTTTTT.

The rearrangement links TRBV6-1 to TRBJ1-1, with D possibly TRBD1 on 6 matching bases. Trimming cost V 7 bases and J 6 bases, with 18 bases left between them. The CDR3 is 14 amino acids. From germline, CDR1 is MNHNS and CDR2 SASEGT. The CDR3 bases are TGTGCCAGCACCGGGGGGGCTGGGAATTCTGAAGCTTTCTTT. This codes for CASTGGAGNSEAFF.

This clonotype was observed at least ten times. The chain uses TRBV11-2 and TRBJ2-7; 8 bases line up with TRBD2. The CDR3 contains 15 residues. J lost 6 bases, V lost 5 bases, and 12 bases had no gene match. Germline V gene data show CDR1 as SGHAT and CDR2 as FQNNGV. DNA of the CDR3: TGTGCCAGCAGCCCGGGGACTAGTATTTCTCCCGAGCAGTACTTC. Amino acid sequence: CASSPGTSISPEQYF.

In this sample, this clonotype turned up many times. The CDR3 loop reads CASSPAVLGSDRGGDTQYF. The CDR3 bases are TGTGCCAGCAGCCCCGCGGTGTTGGGGAGCGATCGGGGTGGGGATACGCAGTATTTT. The chain combines TRBV21-1 with TRBJ2-3; TRBD2, the D gene given by the table, was not confirmed from the DNA. TRBV21-1 is reported as a pseudogene. CDR3 length: 19 amino acids.

J is TRBJ2-7 and V is TRBV5-1, with a tentative D call TRBD2 (5 bases). From germline, CDR1 is SGHRS and CDR2 YFSETQ. CDR3 length: 17 amino acids. V was shortened by 1 base and J by 0 bases, with 17 bases between the two germline ends. The CDR3 bases are TGCGCCAGCAGCTTGACACCCGGCGGTACTAGCTCCTACGAGCAGTACTTC. It codes for CASSLTPGGTSSYEQYF.

This clonotype was seen ten or more times. This chain uses TRBV7-2 with TRBJ1-2; D not resolved. The V end lost 0 bases, the J end lost 4 bases, and 9 bases lay between the germline ends. This CDR3 region has 14 residues. Germline CDR1 and CDR2: SGHTA and FQGNSA. CDR3 DNA: TGTGCCAGCAGCTTAGCGGGGAAAACCTATGGCTACACCTTC. Its translation is CASSLAGKTYGYTF.

This clonotype was counted many times. The rearrangement uses TRBV28 and TRBJ2-5, with TRBD2 identical over 11 bases. With 3 bases clipped from V and 4 bases from J, the junction kept 13 bases outside the gene matches. Germline V gene lookup returns CDR1 MDHEN and CDR2 SYDVKM. This CDR3 has 18 residues. CDR3 DNA: TGTGCCAGCAGTTTGACAGTAGCGGGAGGGTTTCGGCGAGAGACCCAGTACTTC. As protein: CASSLTVAGGFRRETQYF. Variable domain in full (rest from reference TRBV28 and TRBJ2-5): DVKVTQSSRYLVKRTGEKVFLECVQDMDHENMFWYRQDPGLGLRLIYFSYDVKMKEKGDIPEGYSVSREKKERFSLILESASTNQTSMYLCASSLTVAGGFRRETQYFGPGTRLLVL.

The sample holds many counts of this clonotype. The V call is TRBV11-2, the J call TRBJ2-7, with 11 bases identical to TRBD1. The CDR3 length is 16 residues. Germline CDR1 is SGHAT and CDR2 is FQNNGV. The trim removed 2 bases at V and 5 bases at J, leaving 8 bases unmatched. The CDR3 nucleotides read TGTGCCAGCAGCTTAAACCGGGACAGGGGGGCCGACGAGCAGTACTTC. Protein sequence: CASSLNRDRGADEQYF.

This clonotype was counted a few times. The chain employs TRBV27 and TRBJ1-6, with unresolved D. CDR1 and CDR2 (germline): MNHEY, SMNVEV (reference sequence). V shed 10 bases and J shed 11 bases, with 18 bases lying between them. This CDR3 contains 13 residues. The CDR3 DNA reads as TGTGCCACCAAAAGGGCGGACGCCCCACCCCTCCACTTT. The encoded protein is CATKRADAPPLHF.

V gene TRBV10-3 combines with J gene TRBJ1-1; D remains ambiguous. Germline lookup yields CDR1 ENHRY and CDR2 SYGVKD. The CDR3 consists of 11 residues. The V end was cut by 5 bases, the J end by 8 bases, with 9 bases between. The CDR3 DNA reads TGTGCCATCAGTTATGGACGGGAAGCTTTCTTT. It specifies CAISYGREAFF.

This chain links TRBV24-1 with TRBJ2-5, with 8 bases that match TRBD2. Germline V gives CDR1 KGHDR, CDR2 SFDVKD. Trimming cost V 4 bases and J 1 base; bases outside gene matches: 1. CDR3 length: 14 amino acids. The CDR3 DNA follows: TGTGCCACCAGTGACGCGGGGGGCCAAGAGACCCAGTACTTC. It is translated as CATSDAGGQETQYF.

This clonotype occurred a few times. A read error may be the cause here, since a much bigger clone is one base away. This chain uses TRBV14 with TRBJ2-5, with 8 bases that match TRBD2. Germline V CDR1 and CDR2: SGHDN, FVKESK. V lost 5 bases, J lost 2 bases, and 4 bases stayed unmatched. The CDR3 spans 14 residues. The CDR3 loop reads CASSKLAAQETQYF. The CDR3 coding sequence is TGTGCCAGCAGCAAACTAGCGGCTCAAGAGACCCAGTACTTC.